These 30 T cell receptor beta chains came from one sample sequenced in a study of tumor and adjacent non-tumor tissue in lung cancer listed by TCRdb under 2018. Bulk unsorted tissue served as the source for RNA extraction, and RNA quality was assessed using a NanoDrop ND-1000 and an Agilent 2100. The receptor library was made with multiplex PCR. The sequencer was an Illumina HiSeq 2500. Following protocols modified from ARM-PCR, the researchers constructed TCRbeta libraries through three rounds of nested PCR with primers (Table S4). TCRdb trimmed the raw reads at Q25, called clones with MiXCR and kept productive beta chains. Each CDR3 protein gets just one entry, which takes the most common genes and DNA from the rows behind it. The sample records approximately 65,000 distinct CDR3 sequences, just under 60% of which are singletons. 20% of the sample is taken by the ten largest. Specimen: lung tumor tissue. Receptor source: a man aged 50 to 59 with non-small cell lung cancer.

This clonotype was seen just once. At one boundary the junction diverges from the germline segment, which might be a read error. The gene calls are TRBV28 and TRBJ2-7; D unresolved. Germline V gives CDR1 MDHEN, CDR2 SYDVKM. The CDR3 covers 17 residues. The CDR3 spells CASKPSKGRKSSYEQYF. In DNA form, the CDR3 reads TGTGCCAGCAAGCCGAGCAAGGGTCGCAAGAGCTCCTACGAGCAGTATTTC.

About this clonotype: A much bigger clone sits one base away, suggesting this may be a read error. The conserved closing phenylalanine or tryptophan is absent in this CDR3, likely reflecting a read error. V usage is TRBV12-3 or TRBV12-4 and J usage is TRBJ2-3, with 16 bases that match TRBD2. The CDR3 is 18 residues long. Unmatched junction bases numbered 8, after V lost 4 bases and J lost 4 bases. CDR3 amino acids: CASSSPGLAGGLSDTQYL. Written as DNA, the CDR3 is TGTGCCAGCAGTTCGCCGGGACTAGCGGGGGGGCTGTCAGATACGCAGTATTTA.

This chain joins TRBV11-3 and TRBJ2-3, with 7 positions matching TRBD2. CDR3 length equals 18 residues. Germline CDR1 and CDR2: SGHNT and YENEEA. The V gene end was trimmed by 5 bases and the J gene end by 0 bases; junction bases not matched to a gene: 14. CDR3 DNA sequence: TGTGCCAGCAGCCCCGGGACTAACGTGAGACCTAGCACAGATACGCAGTATTTT. Its protein product is CASSPGTNVRPSTDTQYF.

On this clonotype: The conserved closing phenylalanine or tryptophan is absent in this CDR3, likely reflecting a read error. The chain's CDR3 is CASSRPSGRGTQYS. The CDR3 DNA is TGTGCCAGCAGCAGACCTAGCGGGCGAGGGACCCAGTACTCT. This sequence joins TRBV5-4 and TRBJ2-5; the match to TRBD2 covers 8 bases. CDR1 is SGHNT, CDR2 YYREEE, per germline (reference sequence). The CDR3 is made up of 14 amino acids. The junction had 9 bases not matched to a gene; V was cut back by 4 bases and J by 7 bases.

The CDR3 nucleotides are TGCACCATTTCGGGACCGGGGGAGGCCGGGGAGCTGTTTTTT. The encoded protein is CTISGPGEAGELFF. The chain uses TRBV29-1 and TRBJ2-2; possibly TRBD2 for D (6 bases). CDR1 and CDR2 (germline): SQVTM, ANQGSEA. The CDR3 runs to 14 residues.

Details on this clonotype: The junction and the germline gene differ at one end; a read error may be behind it. V is TRBV6-5 and J is TRBJ1-6, with 9 bases that match TRBD1. The CDR3 is 16 residues long. Germline lookup yields CDR1 MNHEY and CDR2 SVGAGI. Here the CDR3 DNA reads TGCGCCAGCAGTCACGGGACAGGGCGACGAAATTCACCCCTCCACTTT. It encodes CASSHGTGRRNSPLHF.

A word on this clonotype: A single base separates this from a much larger clone, so it may be a read error. This chain connects TRBV14 to TRBJ2-1; D is unclear. The CDR3 is 15 residues long. CDR1 and CDR2 from the germline V gene are SGHDN and FVKESK. CDR3 sequence (DNA): TGTGTCAGCATCCCTGAAGGGTGGACGTACAATGAGCAGTTCTTC. The encoded protein is CVSIPEGWTYNEQFF.

On this clonotype itself: The junction does not match germline at one end; this may be a read error. V and J are TRBV12-3 or TRBV12-4 and TRBJ2-1, with 7 positions matching TRBD2. The CDR3 extends over 16 amino acids. DNA for the CDR3: TGTGCCAGCAGCCTAATGAGCGGGAACGCATACAATGAGCGGTTCTTC. Protein: CASSLMSGNAYNERFF.

Remarks on this clonotype: A clone one base away is much larger, so this may be a read error. The chain joins TRBV10-2 to TRBJ2-3, with 9 bases aligning to TRBD2. After removal of 11 bases from V and 2 bases from J, the junction contained 5 bases not matched to a gene. The CDR3 sequence is 13 residues long. Per the germline V gene, CDR1 is WSHSY and CDR2 is SAAADI. DNA for the CDR3: TGCGCCTCCCGCGGGGGGGCCACAGATACGCAGTATTTT. Amino acid sequence: CASRGGATDTQYF.

This clonotype appeared many times. This rearrangement joins TRBV6-5 to TRBJ2-7; 7 bases line up with TRBD1. The germline CDR1 and CDR2 sequences are MNHEY and SVGAGI. Trimming cost V 7 bases and J 6 bases; bases outside gene matches: 6. The CDR3 loop spans 12 amino acids. The CDR3 loop reads CASTDRQGEQYF. The CDR3 DNA sequence: TGTGCCAGCACAGACCGACAGGGCGAGCAGTACTTC.

As to this clonotype: One end of the junction varies from germline; a read error may be responsible. The chain joins TRBV6-6 to TRBJ1-5; 7 nucleotides line up with TRBD1. The CDR3 loop spans 17 amino acids. Germline CDR1 and CDR2: MNHNY and SVGAGI (reference sequence). The CDR3 is CAGRPRTGGYSNQPQHF. The CDR3 DNA reads as TGTGCCGGCAGACCCCGGACAGGAGGATATAGCAATCAGCCCCAGCATTTT.

The chain recombines TRBV6-5 with TRBJ1-2, with D tentatively TRBD1 (6 bases). Trimming left V 5 bases short and J 1 base short, with 23 bases between. CDR3 length equals 18 residues. CDR1 and CDR2 (germline): MNHEY, SVGAGI. Here the CDR3 DNA reads TGTGCCAGCAGTAGAGGGTTACAGGGCGCTGAGATTAACTATGGCTACACCTTC. Protein product: CASSRGLQGAEINYGYTF.

Concerning this clonotype itself: The junction differs from germline at one of its ends, possibly a read error. V usage is TRBV11-2 and J usage is TRBJ2-2; D not certain. CDR1 is SGHAT, CDR2 FQNNGV, per germline. The CDR3 is 13 residues long. For the CDR3, the DNA is TGTGCCAGCACCTTAGCTACTATTTCTCATCCATTTTTT. Encoded protein: CASTLATISHPFF.

The V call is TRBV11-3, the J call TRBJ1-1; weak D call: TRBD1 (6 bases). Germline lookup yields CDR1 SGHNT and CDR2 YENEEA. CDR3 length: 12 amino acids. V was clipped by 9 bases and J by 7 bases, with 15 bases between them. The DNA of the CDR3 is TGTGCCAGTAGCCTAGGACAGTTTGAAGCTTTCTTT. Its translation is CASSLGQFEAFF. Complete variable domain (other parts from reference TRBV11-3 and TRBJ1-1): EAGVVQSPRYKIIEKKQPVAFWCNPISGHNTLYWYLQNLGQGPELLIRYENEEAVDDSQLPKDRFSAERLKGVDSTLKIQPAELGDSAVYLCASSLGQFEAFFGQGTRLTVV.

A remark on this clonotype: This clone may be a read error of a much larger clone one base away. This chain uses TRBV11-2 with TRBJ1-5; possibly TRBD1 for D (5 bases). The germline V gene encodes CDR1 SGHAT and CDR2 FQNNGV. This CDR3 is 16 amino acids long. V lost 6 bases and J lost 5, with 20 bases in between. The CDR3 sequence: CASRSHTGRGDQPQHF. For the CDR3, the DNA is TGTGCCAGCAGGTCACACACAGGACGGGGTGATCAGCCCCAGCATTTT.

Only one count was recorded for this clonotype. The missing conserved phenylalanine or tryptophan at the end of this CDR3 makes a read error likely. The V gene is TRBV4-1, the J gene TRBJ2-7, with D possibly being TRBD1 (5 bases). CDR3 size: 16 residues. V was trimmed by 0 bases and J by 9 bases, leaving 21 bases between them. Germline assignment: CDR1 MGHRA and CDR2 YSYEKL. The CDR3 DNA reads as TGCGCCAGCAGCCAAGAATGGACCGAGGCAGGGCTCGGGCAGTACATC. It translates to CASSQEWTEAGLGQYI.

For this clonotype: Mismatch with germline at one junction end may stem from a read error. J is TRBJ2-1 and V is TRBV29-1; D may be TRBD1 (5 bases). The CDR3 consists of 12 residues. CDR1 SQVTM and CDR2 ANQGSEA come from the germline V gene. The CDR3 sequence: CSARQTMSEQLF. The CDR3 DNA follows: TGCAGCGCCCGACAGACGATGAGTGAGCAGCTCTTC.

Turning to this clonotype: A much larger clone lies a single base off, so this may be a read error. The V gene is TRBV12-3 or TRBV12-4, the J gene TRBJ2-5, with 7 bases fitting TRBD1. CDR3 size: 13 residues. CDR3 bases: TGTGTCAGCAGTCGACAGGGACAAGAGACCCAGTACTTC. This sequence encodes CVSSRQGQETQYF.

In this sample, this clonotype is medium-sized. The rearrangement uses TRBV28 and TRBJ1-5; D is uncertain. The CDR3 contains 17 residues. Germline CDR1 reads MDHEN; CDR2 reads SYDVKM. CDR3 in DNA: TGTGCATCTTCCTCGCAGGCCGAGATCTATAGCAATCAGCCCCAGCATTTT. Its protein product is CASSSQAEIYSNQPQHF. Full variable domain (outside the CDR3, taken from reference TRBV28 and TRBJ1-5): DVKVTQSSRYLVKRTGEKVFLECVQDMDHENMFWYRQDPGLGLRLIYFSYDVKMKEKGDIPEGYSVSREKKERFSLILESASTNQTSMYLCASSSQAEIYSNQPQHFGDGTRLSIL.

This clonotype appeared many times. V and J are TRBV7-9 and TRBJ1-1; no firm D call. V gave up 1 base and J gave up 0 bases, with 3 bases separating them. The CDR3 covers 13 residues. From germline, CDR1 is SEHNR and CDR2 FQNEAQ (reference sequence). DNA of the CDR3: TGTGCCAGCAGCTTAGAAGTGAACACTGAAGCTTTCTTT. Translated, it gives CASSLEVNTEAFF.

The table lists this clonotype with a few counts. V gene TRBV12-3 or TRBV12-4 combines with J gene TRBJ2-2, with D possibly TRBD1 on 5 matching bases. V lost 6 bases, J lost 3 bases, and 14 bases lay in between. The CDR3 has 15 amino acids. The CDR3 nucleotides are TGTGCCAGCAGCTTAACAGGATGGCACACCGGGGAGCTGTTTTTT. This gives the protein CASSLTGWHTGELFF.

This clonotype has ten or more counts. The chain uses TRBV11-2 and TRBJ1-4, with D uncertain. V dropped 5 bases and J dropped 3 bases, with 7 bases sitting between them. CDR3 length: 13 amino acids. Per germline, CDR1 SGHAT and CDR2 FQNNGV. In nucleotides, the CDR3 is TGTGCCAGCAGCCAACGACCTAATGAAAAACTGTTTTTT. Its translation is CASSQRPNEKLFF. Together with reference TRBV11-2 and TRBJ1-4, the CDR3 gives the full variable domain: EAGVAQSPRYKIIEKRQSVAFWCNPISGHATLYWYQQILGQGPKLLIQFQNNGVVDDSQLPKDRFSAERLKGVDSTLKIQPAKLEDSAVYLCASSQRPNEKLFFGSGTQLSVL.

Points on this clonotype: A much larger clone differs from this one at a single base, so this may be a read error. The V and J genes are TRBV5-4 and TRBJ2-5, with D possibly matching TRBD2 (6 bases). The CDR3 has 14 residues. In germline, CDR1 is SGHNT, CDR2 YYREEE (reference sequence). The V end was cut by 6 bases, the J end by 5 bases, with 17 bases between. CDR3 loop: CASNIPGGTETQYF. The CDR3 coding sequence is TGTGCCAGCAACATACCCGGGGGAACGGAGACCCAGTACTTC.

The chain links TRBV6-1 to TRBJ1-2, with TRBD1 as a possible D gene (5 bases). Germline CDR1 is MNHNS and CDR2 is SASEGT. With 2 bases removed from V and 2 bases from J, the gap between germline ends came to 15 bases. The CDR3 is 16 amino acids. Written as DNA, the CDR3 is TGTGCCAGCAGTGAATCAAGGACAACATTCAACTATGGCTACACCTTC. This sequence encodes CASSESRTTFNYGYTF.

Concerning this clonotype: With a much larger clone just one base away, this may be a read error. The chain recombines TRBV6-1 with TRBJ2-3; D is unclear. CDR1 is MNHNS, CDR2 SASEGT, per germline. V dropped 6 bases and J dropped 3 bases, with 10 bases sitting between them. The CDR3 has 13 amino acids. DNA for the CDR3: TGTGCCAGCAGATTGGACCGGACAGATACGCAGTATTTT. This sequence encodes CASRLDRTDTQYF.

Only a few counts were recorded for this clonotype. The germline gene is not matched at one end of the junction; a read error may be the cause. V usage is TRBV11-1 and J usage is TRBJ2-2, with a possible D match to TRBD2 (5 bases). The CDR3 runs to 14 residues. Germline V gene sequence: CDR1 SGHAT, CDR2 FQDESV (reference sequence). The CDR3 DNA sequence: TGCGCCAGCAGTTTTCGGGGTCGGCCCGGGGAGCTGCTTTTT. Translation: CASSFRGRPGELLF.

In the case of this clonotype: A much larger clone differs from this one at a single base, so this may be a read error. The rearrangement joins TRBV6-5 to TRBJ2-5; 7 positions match TRBD1. From germline, CDR1 is MNHEY and CDR2 SVGAGI. This CDR3 contains 17 residues. V was pared by 2 bases and J by 0 bases, with 9 bases of the junction left unmatched. In DNA form, the CDR3 reads TGTGCCAGCAGTTACCAACCCGTGACAGGGAACCAAGAGACCCAGTACTTC. Translating gives CASSYQPVTGNQETQYF.

This clonotype was picked up many times. This chain connects TRBV20-1 to TRBJ2-7; D is unclear. Germline CDR1 reads DFQATT; CDR2 reads SNEGSKA (reference sequence). Trimming pared 7 bases from V and 1 base from J, leaving 11 bases between. This CDR3 region has 12 residues. CDR3 sequence: CSVRGSSYEQYF. The CDR3 nucleotides are TGCAGTGTGCGCGGCAGTTCCTACGAGCAGTACTTC.

Concerning this clonotype: At one end, the junction sequence differs from germline, possibly due to a read error. The J gene is TRBJ2-7, the V gene TRBV6-1; D might be TRBD1 or TRBD2, each matching 5 bases. The V gene's germline CDR1 is MNHNS and CDR2 SASEGT. The CDR3 sequence is 13 residues long. CDR3 loop: CASAWGMVYGQYF. CDR3 in DNA: TGTGCCAGCGCCTGGGGGATGGTGTACGGGCAGTACTTC.

As to this clonotype: Being one base from a much bigger clone, this may be a read error. The chain is built from TRBV20-1 and TRBJ1-5; D is ambiguous. Germline CDR1 reads DFQATT; CDR2 reads SNEGSKA (reference sequence). The CDR3 covers 15 residues. Trimming pared 3 bases from V and 4 bases from J, leaving 16 bases between. CDR3 nucleotides: TGCAGTGCTAGGGGCGCCGGGTGCCAGAATCAGCCCCAGCATTTT. Its protein is CSARGAGCQNQPQHF.